This TCR beta chain was identified during a study of technical replicates of blood from four donors. The CDR3 totals 16 residues. Germline lookup yields CDR1 SGHRS and CDR2 YFSETQ. The ends lost 2 bases at V and 7 bases at J; junction bases unmatched: 9. Profiled with immunoSEQ multiplex PCR; TCRdb holds only in-frame clones, not every one. This table has some 83,000 clones, approximately 90% appearing once. The clonotype was recovered from a human donor in good health. The specimen was T cells isolated from PBMCs. The V call is TRBV5-1, the J call TRBJ1-4; 9 positions match TRBD1. This CDR3 is CASSLGQGREGEKLFF. Here the CDR3 DNA reads TGCGCCAGCAGCTTAGGACAGGGGCGAGAAGGTGAAAAACTGTTTTTT. Based on the CDR3 plus reference TRBV5-1 and TRBJ1-4, the full variable domain is KAGVTQTPRYLIKTRGQQVTLSCSPISGHRSVSWYQQTPGQGLQFLFEYFSETQRNKGNFPGRFSGRQFSNSRSEMNVSTLELGDSALYLCASSLGQGREGEKLFFGSGTQLSVL.